This T cell receptor (beta chain) was captured in a study of shared clonotypes between healthy human individuals (dated by TCRdb to about 2020). About the investigation overall: A couple of women and a few men aged 18 to 49 years were included in the cohort. To estimate repertoire size and how much clonotypes are shared between individuals, the study performed deep sequencing of blood TCR repertoires from a few healthy adults. Per donor, leukapheresis produced somewhere between about 0.9 and 9.5 billion PBMCs. For each donor, three plates each were used for CD4 naive and CD4 memory, two plates were used for CD8 naive, and one plate was used for CD8 memory. Libraries were prepared and TCR repertoires were sequenced by different laboratories using diverse techniques, in order to increase sequencing depth and limit assay-specific biases. Paper-wide results and their limitations: Even with the large sequencing depth, rarefaction of the sorted-subset datasets indicated that sequencing was incomplete. Compared with non-shared clonotypes, clonotypes shared by all four sorted-subset donors had higher generation probabilities. Naive subsets generally had larger estimated clonotype richness than memory subsets did. Approximately 4.8% of naive CD4, 3.5% of naive CD8, 2.3% of memory CD4, and about 0.4% of memory CD8 clonotypes were shared across a few donors. The small number of donors limited the genetic and exposure-history diversity represented. Pairwise subsampling indicated that sequencing depth was expected to affect the degree of clonotype sharing among donors. Only blood was sampled, and tissue TCR repertoires likely differ from those in blood.

In the germline V gene, CDR1 corresponds to SGHDN and CDR2 to FVKESK. V is pared back by 2 bases and J by 9 bases, with 12 bases lying between the germline termini. The CDR3 covers 13 residues, taking in both the cysteine and the phenylalanine. Only the CDR3 DNA is retained, 39 bases long and in frame from the first base. With respect to this clone: Its specific antigen is unknown. No base quality values were provided; no much bigger clone lies one nucleotide off.

Healthy HIV-negative adults with no recently reported acute infections or vaccinations were included as donors. All donors were Caucasian adults living in Nashville, Tennessee, USA. CD4+ T cells were enriched by magnetic negative selection; naive cells were then positively selected on CD45RA, and the negative fraction formed the memory subset. Blood was collected by leukapheresis, and PBMCs were isolated by Ficoll-Histopaque density gradient centrifugation and then cryopreserved in liquid nitrogen vapor phase. Analytical flow cytometry was used to check the purity and quantity of each magnetically sorted T cell population. Genomic DNA was isolated from each sorted fraction and quantified by UV absorbance on a Nanodrop 2000c. Using the deep immunoSEQ assay, multiplex PCR amplified TCR CDR3 regions from genomic DNA. Extracted genomic DNA from each cell subset was spread evenly across all wells of several immunoSEQ 96-well plates, with each plate serving as a replicate. For sorted subsets, roughly 0.2 ug genomic DNA, equal to 30,000 to 35,000 T cell genomes, was loaded into each replicate PCR. Purified libraries were quantified with a Qubit 3.0 fluorometer, sized on a Bioanalyzer 2100, and re-quantified with the KAPA Library Quantification kit. A separate single-read 150-cycle Illumina NextSeq 550 flow cell was used to sequence each immunoSEQ 96-well plate. As for the authors' bioinformatics: The immunoSEQ output contained only junctional sequences without quality scores, so filtering could not match that applied to full-length reads. To assign V/J genes and CDR3, sequences were annotated against IMGT germline references using PyIR, a Python wrapper for IgBLAST v1.9. Any read was removed if the V/J assignment was weak (E-value above 1e-6), the CDR3 was missing, or the read contained stop codons, out-of-frame junctions, or ambiguous translated residues. A V3J clonotype was defined by an identical inferred V gene, J gene, and CDR3 amino acid sequence. To compute the percentage overlap between repertoires, the number of shared unique clonotypes was divided by the size of the smaller repertoire. RTK rarefaction, the Chao1 estimator, and Recon v2.1 estimates of unobserved clonotypes were used to assess repertoire richness. Generation probabilities were computed with OLGA for all TCRbeta clonotypes obtained by the gDNA method from a few donors. TCRdb's version of the immuneACCESS table is confined to in-frame rearrangements and falls short of the full clone set. An unresolved V gene accounts for under half of the shortfall where checked; the remainder is of unknown origin. The V and J calls and clone size come from that table; D and trimming were worked out from the DNA. This sample holds some 2,500,000 clones; around 90% were observed only once. The top ten hold more than 0.35% of the sample.

The chain couples TRBV14 to TRBJ2-3; TRBD2 is perhaps the D gene, given 5 matching bases. Sequencing input: naive CD4+ T cells from PBMCs. The sample's cell subset or site label, decoded: CD45RA+ positively selected. The clonotype comes from a man between 18 and 35 years old in good health. Some clones in this sample may be carry-over from other donors' samples. The sequenced DNA: TGTGCCAGCAGCCAATATGCCCGAGGGACGCAGTATTTT. It translates to CASSQYARGTQYF.